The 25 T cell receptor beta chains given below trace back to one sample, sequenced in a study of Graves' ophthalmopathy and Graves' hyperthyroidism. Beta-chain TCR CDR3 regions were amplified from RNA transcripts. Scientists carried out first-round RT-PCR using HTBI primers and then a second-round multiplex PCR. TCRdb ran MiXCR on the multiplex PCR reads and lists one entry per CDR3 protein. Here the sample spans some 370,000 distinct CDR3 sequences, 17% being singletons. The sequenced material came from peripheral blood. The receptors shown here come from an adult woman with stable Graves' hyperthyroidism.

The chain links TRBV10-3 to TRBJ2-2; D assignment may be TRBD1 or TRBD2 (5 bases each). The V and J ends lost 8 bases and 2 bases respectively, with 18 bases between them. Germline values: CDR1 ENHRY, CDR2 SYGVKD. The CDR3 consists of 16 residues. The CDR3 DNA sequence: TGTGCCATCCGTCGGGGCGAGAAGGGAAACACCGGGGAGCTGTTTTTT. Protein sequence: CAIRRGEKGNTGELFF.

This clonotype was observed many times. CDR3 amino acids: CASRQRGGAHEQYF. As DNA, the CDR3 is TGCGCCAGCCGACAGCGGGGAGGGGCCCACGAGCAGTACTTC. The chain links TRBV5-1 to TRBJ2-7; 7 nucleotides align to TRBD2. There are 14 residues in the CDR3. CDR1 and CDR2 (germline): SGHRS, YFSETQ. Trimming removed 7 bases from V and 5 bases from J; junction bases left unmatched: 12.

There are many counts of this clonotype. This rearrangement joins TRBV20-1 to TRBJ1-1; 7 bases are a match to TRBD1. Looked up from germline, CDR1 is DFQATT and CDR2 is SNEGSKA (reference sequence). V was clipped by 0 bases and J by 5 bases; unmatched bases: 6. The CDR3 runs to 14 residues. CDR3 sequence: CSAREGQGETEAFF. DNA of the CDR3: TGCAGTGCTAGAGAGGGGCAGGGGGAAACTGAAGCTTTCTTT.

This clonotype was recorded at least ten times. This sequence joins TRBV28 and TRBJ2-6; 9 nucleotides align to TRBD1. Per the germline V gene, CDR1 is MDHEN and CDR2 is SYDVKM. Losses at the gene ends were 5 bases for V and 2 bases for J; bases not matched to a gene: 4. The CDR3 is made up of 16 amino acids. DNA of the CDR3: TGTGCCAGCAGTGGACAGGGGAGGCCTGGGGCCAACGTCCTGACTTTC. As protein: CASSGQGRPGANVLTF.

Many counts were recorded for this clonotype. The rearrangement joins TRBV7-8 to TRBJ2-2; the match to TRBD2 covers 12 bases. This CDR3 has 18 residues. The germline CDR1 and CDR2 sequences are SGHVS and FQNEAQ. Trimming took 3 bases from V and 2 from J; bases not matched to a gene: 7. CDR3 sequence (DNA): TGTGCCAGCAGCTTTCCCACTAGCGGGAGGACTAACACCGGGGAGCTGTTTTTT. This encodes CASSFPTSGRTNTGELFF.

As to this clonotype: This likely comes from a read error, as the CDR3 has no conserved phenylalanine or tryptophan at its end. As DNA, the CDR3 is TGCGCCAGCAGCCGAGACACACTGACTAACTATGGCTACACCCTC. It encodes CASSRDTLTNYGYTL. The chain has TRBV4-1 and TRBJ1-2, with unresolved D. Trimming cost V 4 bases and J 0 bases, with 12 bases left between them. The length of the CDR3 is 15 residues. Germline V lookup: CDR1 MGHRA, CDR2 YSYEKL.

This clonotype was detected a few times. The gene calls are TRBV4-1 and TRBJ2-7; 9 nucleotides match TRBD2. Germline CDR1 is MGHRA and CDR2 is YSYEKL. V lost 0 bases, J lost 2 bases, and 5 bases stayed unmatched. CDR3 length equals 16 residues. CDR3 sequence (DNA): TGCGCCAGCAGCCAAGATAGCGGGAGCCCAGCCTACGAGCAGTACTTC. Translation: CASSQDSGSPAYEQYF.

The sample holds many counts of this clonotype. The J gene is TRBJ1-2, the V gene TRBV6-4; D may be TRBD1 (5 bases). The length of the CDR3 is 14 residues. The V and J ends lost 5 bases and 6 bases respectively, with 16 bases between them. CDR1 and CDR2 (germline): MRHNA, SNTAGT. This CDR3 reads CASSRGGDGDGYTF. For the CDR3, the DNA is TGTGCCAGCAGTCGCGGGGGGGATGGAGATGGCTACACCTTC.

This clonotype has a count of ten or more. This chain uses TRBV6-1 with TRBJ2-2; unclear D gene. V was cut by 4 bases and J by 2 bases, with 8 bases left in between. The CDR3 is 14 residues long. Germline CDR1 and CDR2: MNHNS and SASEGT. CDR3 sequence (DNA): TGTGCCAGCAGTGTCACGACCAACACCGGGGAGCTGTTTTTT. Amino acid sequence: CASSVTTNTGELFF.

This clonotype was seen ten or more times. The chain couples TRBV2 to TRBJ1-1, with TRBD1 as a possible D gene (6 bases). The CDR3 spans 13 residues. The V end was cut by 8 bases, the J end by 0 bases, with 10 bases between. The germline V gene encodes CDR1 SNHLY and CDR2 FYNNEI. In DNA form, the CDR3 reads TGTGCCAGCGGTACAGGGATGAACACTGAAGCTTTCTTT. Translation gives CASGTGMNTEAFF.

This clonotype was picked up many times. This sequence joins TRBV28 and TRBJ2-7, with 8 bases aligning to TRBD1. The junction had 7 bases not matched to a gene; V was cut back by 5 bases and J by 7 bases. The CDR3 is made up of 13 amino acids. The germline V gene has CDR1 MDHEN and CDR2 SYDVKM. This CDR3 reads CASSPGQGDEQYF. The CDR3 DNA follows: TGTGCCAGCAGTCCCGGACAGGGTGATGAGCAGTACTTC.

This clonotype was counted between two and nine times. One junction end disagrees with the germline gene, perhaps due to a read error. The CDR3 nucleotides read TGTGTCAGCAGCCCTAGCGGGAGGGCCAGTAACACCGGGGAGCTGTTTTTT. Encoded protein: CVSSPSGRASNTGELFF. The chain carries TRBV3-1 and TRBJ2-2, with TRBD2 identical over 12 bases. Germline lookup yields CDR1 LGHDT and CDR2 YNNKEL (reference sequence). The CDR3 runs to 17 residues.

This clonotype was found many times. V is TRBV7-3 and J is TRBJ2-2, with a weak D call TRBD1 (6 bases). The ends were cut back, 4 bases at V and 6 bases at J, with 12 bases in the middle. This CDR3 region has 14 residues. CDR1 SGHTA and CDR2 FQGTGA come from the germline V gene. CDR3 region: CASSYRRGPGELFF. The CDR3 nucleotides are TGTGCCAGCAGCTACCGCAGGGGACCCGGGGAGCTGTTTTTT.

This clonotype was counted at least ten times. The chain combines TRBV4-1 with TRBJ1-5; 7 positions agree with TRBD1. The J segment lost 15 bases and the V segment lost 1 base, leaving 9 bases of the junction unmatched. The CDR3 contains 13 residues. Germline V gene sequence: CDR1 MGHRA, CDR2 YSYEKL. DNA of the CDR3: TGCGCCAGCAGCCAAGTGGGGGACAGCCCAGGGCATTTT. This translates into CASSQVGDSPGHF.

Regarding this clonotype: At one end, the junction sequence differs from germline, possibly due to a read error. The CDR3 nucleotides are TGTGCCAGCAGGAAAACGGGACCTCTACCCCGGGGAAACATTAAGTACTTC. The encoded protein is CASRKTGPLPRGNIKYF. The chain uses TRBV6-1 and TRBJ2-4; D may be TRBD1 or TRBD2 (5 bases each). From germline, CDR1 is MNHNS and CDR2 SASEGT. CDR3 length equals 17 residues.

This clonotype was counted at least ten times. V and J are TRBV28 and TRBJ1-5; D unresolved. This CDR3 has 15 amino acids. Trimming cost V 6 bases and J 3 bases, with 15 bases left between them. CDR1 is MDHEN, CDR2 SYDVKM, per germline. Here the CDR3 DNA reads TGTGCCAGCAGGGCCGACGGATCTAACAATCAGCCCCAGCATTTT. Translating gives CASRADGSNNQPQHF.

The CDR3 reads CASSFRQGASGANVLTF. The CDR3 DNA follows: TGTGCCAGCAGTTTTCGACAGGGGGCATCCGGGGCCAACGTCCTGACTTTC. J is TRBJ2-6 and V is TRBV28; the match to TRBD1 covers 10 bases. The CDR3 has 17 residues. Germline CDR1 is MDHEN and CDR2 is SYDVKM. V shed 3 bases and J 4 bases; nucleotides not matched to a gene: 6.

The CDR3 DNA sequence: TGCGCCAGCAGCCAAGGTGCCAGGGGGACCTACGAGCAGTACTTC. Translated: CASSQGARGTYEQYF. This sequence joins TRBV4-3 and TRBJ2-7; 7 nucleotides agree with TRBD1. V was clipped by 1 base and J by 2 bases; unmatched bases: 5. This CDR3 comprises 15 residues. Germline loops: CDR1 LGHNA, CDR2 YSLEER.

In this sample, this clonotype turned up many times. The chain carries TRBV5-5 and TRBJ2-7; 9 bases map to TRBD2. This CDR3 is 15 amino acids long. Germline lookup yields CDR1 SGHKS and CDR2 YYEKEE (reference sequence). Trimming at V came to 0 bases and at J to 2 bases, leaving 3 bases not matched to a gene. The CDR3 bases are TGTGCCAGCAGCTTGGAGGGACTAGCCGCCTACGAGCAGTACTTC. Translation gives CASSLEGLAAYEQYF. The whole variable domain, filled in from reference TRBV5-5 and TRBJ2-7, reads DAGVTQSPTHLIKTRGQQVTLRCSPISGHKSVSWYQQVLGQGPQFIFQYYEKEERGRGNFPDRFSARQFPNYSSELNVNALLLGDSALYLCASSLEGLAAYEQYFGPGTRLTVT.

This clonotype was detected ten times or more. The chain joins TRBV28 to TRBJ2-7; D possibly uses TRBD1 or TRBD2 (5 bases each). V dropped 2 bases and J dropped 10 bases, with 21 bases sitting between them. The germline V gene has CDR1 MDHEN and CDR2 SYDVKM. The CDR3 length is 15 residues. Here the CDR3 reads CASSLTGTRPKYQYF. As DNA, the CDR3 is TGTGCCAGCAGTTTAACCGGGACCCGACCGAAATACCAGTACTTC. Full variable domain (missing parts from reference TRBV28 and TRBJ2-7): DVKVTQSSRYLVKRTGEKVFLECVQDMDHENMFWYRQDPGLGLRLIYFSYDVKMKEKGDIPEGYSVSREKKERFSLILESASTNQTSMYLCASSLTGTRPKYQYFGPGTRLTVT.

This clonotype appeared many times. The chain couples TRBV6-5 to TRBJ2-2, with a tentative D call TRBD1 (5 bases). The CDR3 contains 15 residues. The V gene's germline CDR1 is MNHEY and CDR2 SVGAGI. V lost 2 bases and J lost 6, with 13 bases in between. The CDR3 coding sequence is TGTGCCAGCAGTTACCCGGGCAGGGCGGCCGGGGAGCTGTTTTTT. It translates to CASSYPGRAAGELFF.

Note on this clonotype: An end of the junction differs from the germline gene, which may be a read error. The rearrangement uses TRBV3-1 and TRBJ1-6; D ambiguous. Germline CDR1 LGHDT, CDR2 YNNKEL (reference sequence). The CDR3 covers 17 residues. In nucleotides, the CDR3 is TGTGCCAGCAGCCTCAGACAAATGGGATCCTATAATTCACACCTCCACTTT. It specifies CASSLRQMGSYNSHLHF.

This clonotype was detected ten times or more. The CDR3 sequence is CASSIQGRLNSPLHF. CDR3 sequence (DNA): TGTGCCAGTAGTATCCAGGGTCGTCTCAATTCACCCCTCCACTTT. V gene TRBV19 combines with J gene TRBJ1-6; D is perhaps TRBD1 (5 bases). Trimming shortened V by 3 bases and J by 7 bases, and 13 bases separated the two germline ends. This CDR3 is 15 amino acids long. Germline CDR1 LNHDA, CDR2 SQIVND (reference sequence).

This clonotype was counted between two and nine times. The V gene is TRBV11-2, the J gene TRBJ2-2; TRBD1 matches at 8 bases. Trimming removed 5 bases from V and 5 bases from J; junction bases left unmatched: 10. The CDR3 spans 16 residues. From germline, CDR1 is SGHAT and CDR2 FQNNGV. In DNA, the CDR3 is TGTGCCAGCAGCCCTCTGACAGGGGAAATTACCGGGGAGCTGTTTTTT. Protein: CASSPLTGEITGELFF.

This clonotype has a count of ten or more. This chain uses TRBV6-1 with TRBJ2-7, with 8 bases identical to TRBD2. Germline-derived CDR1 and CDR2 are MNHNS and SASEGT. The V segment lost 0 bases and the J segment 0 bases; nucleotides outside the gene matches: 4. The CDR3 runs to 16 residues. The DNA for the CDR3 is TGTGCCAGCAGTGAAGCCTCGACTAGCGTCTCCTACGAGCAGTACTTC. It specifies CASSEASTSVSYEQYF.